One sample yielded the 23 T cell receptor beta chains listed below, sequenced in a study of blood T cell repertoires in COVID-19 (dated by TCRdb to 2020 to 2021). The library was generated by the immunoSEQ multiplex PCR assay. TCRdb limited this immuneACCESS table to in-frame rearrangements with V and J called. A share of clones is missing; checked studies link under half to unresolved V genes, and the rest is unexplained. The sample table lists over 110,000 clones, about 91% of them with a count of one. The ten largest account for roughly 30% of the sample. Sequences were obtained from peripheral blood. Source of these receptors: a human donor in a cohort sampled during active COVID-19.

The DNA of the CDR3 is TGTGCCAGCAGCCCCGGGACAGGGAACCTCCACTTT. It encodes CASSPGTGNLHF. This chain links TRBV2 with TRBJ1-6, with 9 bases that match TRBD1. This CDR3 is 12 amino acids long. Germline values: CDR1 SNHLY, CDR2 FYNNEI. V lost 6 bases, J lost 15 bases, and 6 bases stayed unmatched.

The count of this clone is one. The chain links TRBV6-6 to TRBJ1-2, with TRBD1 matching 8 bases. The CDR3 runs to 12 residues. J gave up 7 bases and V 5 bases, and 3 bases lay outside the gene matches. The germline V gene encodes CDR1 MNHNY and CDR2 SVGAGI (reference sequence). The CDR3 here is CASSPTGVGYTF. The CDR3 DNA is TGTGCCAGCAGTCCGACAGGGGTTGGCTACACCTTC.

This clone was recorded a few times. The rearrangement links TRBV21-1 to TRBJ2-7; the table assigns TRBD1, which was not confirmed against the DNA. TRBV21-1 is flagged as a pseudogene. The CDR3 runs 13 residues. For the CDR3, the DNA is TGTGCCAGCAGAGGACAGGCCGCGGACGAGCAGTACTTC. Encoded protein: CASRGQAADEQYF.

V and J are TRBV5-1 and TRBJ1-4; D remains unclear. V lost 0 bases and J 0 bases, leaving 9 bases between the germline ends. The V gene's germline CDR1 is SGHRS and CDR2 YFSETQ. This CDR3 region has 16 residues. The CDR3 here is CASSLGPGATNEKLFF. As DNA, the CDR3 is TGCGCCAGCAGCTTGGGGCCAGGCGCAACTAATGAAAAACTGTTTTTT.

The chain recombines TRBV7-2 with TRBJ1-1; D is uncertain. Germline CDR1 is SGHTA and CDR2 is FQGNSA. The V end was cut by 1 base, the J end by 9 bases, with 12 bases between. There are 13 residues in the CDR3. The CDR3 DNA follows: TGTGCCAGCAGCTTAGGGTTTCGGGAGAAAGCTTTCTTT. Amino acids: CASSLGFREKAFF. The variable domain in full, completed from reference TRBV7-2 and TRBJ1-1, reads GAGVSQSPSNKVTEKGKDVELRCDPISGHTALYWYRQSLGQGLEFLIYFQGNSAPDKSGLPSDRFSAERTGGSVSTLTIQRTQQEDSAVYLCASSLGFREKAFFGQGTRLTVV.

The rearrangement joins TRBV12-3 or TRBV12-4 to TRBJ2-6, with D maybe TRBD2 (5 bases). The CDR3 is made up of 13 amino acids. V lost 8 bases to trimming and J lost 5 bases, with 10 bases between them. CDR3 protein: CASGAARANVLTF. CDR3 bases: TGTGCCAGCGGAGCGGCGAGGGCCAACGTCCTGACTTTC.

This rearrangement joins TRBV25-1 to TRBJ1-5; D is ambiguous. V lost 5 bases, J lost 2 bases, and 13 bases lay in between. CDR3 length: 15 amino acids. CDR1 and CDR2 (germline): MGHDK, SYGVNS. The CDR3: CASSPRGGGNQPQHF. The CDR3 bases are TGTGCCAGCAGTCCCCGGGGAGGAGGCAATCAGCCCCAGCATTTT.

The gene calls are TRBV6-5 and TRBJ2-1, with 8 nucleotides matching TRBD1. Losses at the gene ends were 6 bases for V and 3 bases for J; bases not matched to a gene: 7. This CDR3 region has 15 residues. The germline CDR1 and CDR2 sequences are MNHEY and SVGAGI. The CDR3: CASSRQGNLYNEQFF. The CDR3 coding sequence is TGTGCCAGCAGCCGACAGGGGAACCTCTACAATGAGCAGTTCTTC.

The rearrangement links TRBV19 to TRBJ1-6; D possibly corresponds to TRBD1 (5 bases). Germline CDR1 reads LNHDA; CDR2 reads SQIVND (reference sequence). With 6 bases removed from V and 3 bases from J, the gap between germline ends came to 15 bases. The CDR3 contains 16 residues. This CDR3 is CASSNRKWGYNSPLHF. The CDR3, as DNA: TGTGCCAGTAGCAACAGGAAATGGGGCTATAATTCACCCCTCCACTTT.

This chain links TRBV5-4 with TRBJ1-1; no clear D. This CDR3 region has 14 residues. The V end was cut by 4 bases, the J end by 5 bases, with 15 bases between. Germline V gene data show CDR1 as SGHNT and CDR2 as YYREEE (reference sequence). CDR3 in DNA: TGTGCCAGCAGCGAGGACGGACTCTATACTGAAGCTTTCTTT. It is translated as CASSEDGLYTEAFF.

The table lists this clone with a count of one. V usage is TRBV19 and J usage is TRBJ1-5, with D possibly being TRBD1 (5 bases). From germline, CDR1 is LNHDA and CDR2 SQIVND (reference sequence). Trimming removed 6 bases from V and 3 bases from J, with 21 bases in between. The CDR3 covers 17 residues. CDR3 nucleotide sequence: TGTGCCAGTAGGGGAGGGCAGGGAGGACTGGTCAATCAGCCCCAGCATTTT. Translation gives CASRGGQGGLVNQPQHF.

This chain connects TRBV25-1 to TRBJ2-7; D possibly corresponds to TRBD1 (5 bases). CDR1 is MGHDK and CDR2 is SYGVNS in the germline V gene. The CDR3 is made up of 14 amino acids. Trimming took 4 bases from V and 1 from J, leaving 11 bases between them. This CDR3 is CASSGTFLSYEQYF. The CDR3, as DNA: TGTGCCAGCAGTGGGACATTCTTATCCTACGAGCAGTACTTC.

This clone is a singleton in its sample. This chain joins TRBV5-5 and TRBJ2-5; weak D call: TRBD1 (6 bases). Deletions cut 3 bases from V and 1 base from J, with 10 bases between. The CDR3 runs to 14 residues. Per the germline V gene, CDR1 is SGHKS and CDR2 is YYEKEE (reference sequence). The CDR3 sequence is CASSWTVIQETQYF. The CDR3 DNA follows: TGTGCCAGCAGCTGGACAGTCATCCAAGAGACCCAGTACTTC.

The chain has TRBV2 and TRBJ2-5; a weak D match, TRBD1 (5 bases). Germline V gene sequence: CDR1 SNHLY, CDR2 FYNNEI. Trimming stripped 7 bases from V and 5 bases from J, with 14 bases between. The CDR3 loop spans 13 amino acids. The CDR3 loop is CASNEQGRETQYF. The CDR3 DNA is TGTGCCAGCAACGAGCAGGGTCGGGAGACCCAGTACTTC.

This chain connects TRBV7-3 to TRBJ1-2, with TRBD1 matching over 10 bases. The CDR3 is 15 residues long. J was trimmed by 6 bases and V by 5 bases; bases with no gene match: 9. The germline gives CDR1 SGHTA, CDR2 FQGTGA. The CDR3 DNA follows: TGTGCCAGCAGCCCCTCCCGGGACAGGGGCGATGGCTACACCTTC. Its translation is CASSPSRDRGDGYTF.

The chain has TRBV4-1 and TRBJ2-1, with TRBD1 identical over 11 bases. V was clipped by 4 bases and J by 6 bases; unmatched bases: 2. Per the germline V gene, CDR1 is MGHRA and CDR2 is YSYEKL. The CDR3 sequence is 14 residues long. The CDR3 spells CASSLGTGGNEQFF. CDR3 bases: TGCGCCAGCAGCCTCGGGACAGGGGGCAATGAGCAGTTCTTC.

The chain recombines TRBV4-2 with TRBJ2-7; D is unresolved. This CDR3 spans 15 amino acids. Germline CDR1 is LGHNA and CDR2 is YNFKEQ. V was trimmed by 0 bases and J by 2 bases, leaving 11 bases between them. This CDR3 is CASSQDGATPYEQYF. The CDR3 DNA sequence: TGTGCCAGCAGCCAAGATGGTGCAACTCCCTACGAGCAGTACTTC.

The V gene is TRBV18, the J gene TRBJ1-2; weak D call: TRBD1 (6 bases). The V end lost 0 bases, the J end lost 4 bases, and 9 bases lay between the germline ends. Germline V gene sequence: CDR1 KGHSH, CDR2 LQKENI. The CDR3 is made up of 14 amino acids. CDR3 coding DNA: TGTGCCAGCTCACCACCGGACAGATTCTATGGCTACACCTTC. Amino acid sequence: CASSPPDRFYGYTF.

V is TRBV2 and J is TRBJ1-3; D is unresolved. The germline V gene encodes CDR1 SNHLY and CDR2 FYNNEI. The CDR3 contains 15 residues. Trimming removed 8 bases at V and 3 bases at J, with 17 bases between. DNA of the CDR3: TGTGCCAGCGGGAGGCTGGCAGTGGGTGGAAACACCATATATTTT. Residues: CASGRLAVGGNTIYF. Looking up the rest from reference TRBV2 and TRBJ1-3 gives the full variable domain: EPEVTQTPSHQVTQMGQEVILRCVPISNHLYFYWYRQILGQKVEFLVSFYNNEISEKSEIFDDQFSVERPDGSNFTLKIRSTKLEDSAMYFCASGRLAVGGNTIYFGEGSWLTVV.

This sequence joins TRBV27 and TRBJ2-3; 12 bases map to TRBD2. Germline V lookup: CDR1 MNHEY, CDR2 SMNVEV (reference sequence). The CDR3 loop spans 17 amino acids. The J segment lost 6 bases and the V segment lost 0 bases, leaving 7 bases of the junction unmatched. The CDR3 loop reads CASSLSPSGGARDTQYF. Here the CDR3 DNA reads TGTGCCAGCAGTTTATCCCCTAGCGGGGGGGCCCGGGATACGCAGTATTTT.

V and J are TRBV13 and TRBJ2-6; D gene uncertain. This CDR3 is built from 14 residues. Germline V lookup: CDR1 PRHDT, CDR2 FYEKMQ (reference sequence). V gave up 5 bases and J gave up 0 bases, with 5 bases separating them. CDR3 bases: TGTGCCAGCAGCCGCGGCTCTGGGGCCAACGTCCTGACTTTC. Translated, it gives CASSRGSGANVLTF.

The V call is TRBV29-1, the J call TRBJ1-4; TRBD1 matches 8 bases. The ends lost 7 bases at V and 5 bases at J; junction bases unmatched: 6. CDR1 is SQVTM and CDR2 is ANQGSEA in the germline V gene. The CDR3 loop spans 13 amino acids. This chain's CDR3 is CSALDRVNEKLFF. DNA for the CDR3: TGCAGCGCTTTGGACAGGGTGAATGAAAAACTGTTTTTT. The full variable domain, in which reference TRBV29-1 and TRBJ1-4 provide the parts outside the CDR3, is SAVISQKPSRDICQRGTSLTIQCQVDSQVTMMFWYRQQPGQSLTLIATANQGSEATYESGFVIDKFPISRPNLTFSTLTVSNMSPEDSSIYLCSALDRVNEKLFFGSGTQLSVL.

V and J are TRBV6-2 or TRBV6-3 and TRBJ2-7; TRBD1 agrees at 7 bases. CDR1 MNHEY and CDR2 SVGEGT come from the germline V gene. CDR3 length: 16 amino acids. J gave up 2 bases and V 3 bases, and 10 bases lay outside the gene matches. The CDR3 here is CASSYSLQGFPYEQYF. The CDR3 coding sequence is TGTGCCAGCAGTTATTCCCTACAGGGGTTCCCCTACGAGCAGTACTTC.